This T cell receptor beta chain was sequenced in a study of OX40 agonist ivuxolimab in advanced cancers. Study summary: Partial responses were achieved by three patients: one hepatocellular carcinoma, two cutaneous melanoma. Study-level results: Patients with a partial response at 0.1-3.0 mg/kg had among the lowest clonal expansion.

The method was immunoSEQ multiplex PCR; TCRdb's version includes in-frame clones alone and lacks a portion of them. The data contain about 58,000 clones, 89% of them singletons. As concerns this clone: Its antigen is still unknown.

The V gene's germline CDR1 is MGHDK and CDR2 SYGVNS. With 6 bases removed from V and 6 bases from J, the gap between germline ends came to 14 bases. The CDR3 is 13 residues long. The receptor was isolated from an adult with an advanced solid tumor such as melanoma, head and neck, liver or kidney cancer. This specimen was CD4+ or CD8+ T cells sorted from blood, taken in a trial of the OX40 agonist ivuxolimab. This chain links TRBV25-1 with TRBJ1-2; D not resolved. CDR3 coding DNA: TGTGCCAGCAGACCCCGGGAGGACGATGGCTACACCTTC. Translating gives CASRPREDDGYTF.